This T cell receptor beta chain was documented in a study of metastatic and nonmetastatic thyroid tumors. Across the study: Malignant and benign thyroid patients had repertoires compared in peripheral blood and tumor or nodule tissue.

A word on this clone: The antigen remains unidentified. The junction does not match germline at one end; this may be a read error.

Authors' data handling: Variation in CDR3 across clinicopathological groups served as the basis for constructing a distant-metastasis classifier in papillary thyroid cancer. TCRdb called clones again from the PCR reads with MiXCR. These V and J calls are TCRdb output, not the study's own analysis. Among about 35,000 clones listed, 25% to 30% were seen once. Germline V gene sequence: CDR1 SGHTA, CDR2 FQGTGA. The CDR3 is 16 residues long. All patients were untreated before thyroid surgery. Findings and caveats of the study: The study reportedly found significantly higher TCR beta diversity in malignant thyroid tumors than benign nodules, in blood and tumor.

Sequences were obtained from blood. The receptor was isolated from a female donor with papillary thyroid cancer or a benign thyroid nodule (not recorded which). Some clones in this sample may be carry-over from other donors' samples. This chain links TRBV7-3 with TRBJ1-1; perhaps TRBD1 as D (6 bases). CDR3 in DNA: TGTGCCACCAGCTTGGTGGGAGGGCAGGGGCCCACTGAAGCTTTCTTT. Amino acids: CATSLVGGQGPTEAFF.